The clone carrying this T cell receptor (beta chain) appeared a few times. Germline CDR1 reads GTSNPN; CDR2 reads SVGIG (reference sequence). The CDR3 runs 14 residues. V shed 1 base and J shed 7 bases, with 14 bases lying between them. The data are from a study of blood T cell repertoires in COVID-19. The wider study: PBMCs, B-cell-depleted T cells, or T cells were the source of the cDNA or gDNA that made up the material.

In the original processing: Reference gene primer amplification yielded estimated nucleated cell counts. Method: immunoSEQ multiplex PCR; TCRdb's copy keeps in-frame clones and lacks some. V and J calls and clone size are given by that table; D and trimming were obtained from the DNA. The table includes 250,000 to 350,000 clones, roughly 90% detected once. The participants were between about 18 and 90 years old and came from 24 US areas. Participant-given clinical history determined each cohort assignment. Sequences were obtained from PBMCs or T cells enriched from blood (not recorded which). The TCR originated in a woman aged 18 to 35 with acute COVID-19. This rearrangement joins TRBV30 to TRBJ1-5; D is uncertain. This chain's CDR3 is CAWSAGGRGQPQHF. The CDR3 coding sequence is TGTGCCTGGAGTGCCGGAGGGCGCGGCCAGCCCCAGCATTTT.